What follows are 24 T cell receptor beta chains derived from one specimen sequenced in a study of shared clonotypes between healthy human individuals. This table comes from immunoSEQ multiplex PCR, and its TCRdb copy is limited to in-frame clones, with some not included. The data hold some 1 million clones, with around 74% observed a single time. Material: memory CD4+ T cells sorted from blood. The subset denotes: CD45RA-negative fraction. These receptors were collected from a man between 18 and 29 years old in good health.

This chain connects TRBV6-5 to TRBJ2-7, with D tentatively TRBD1 (5 bases). The ends were cut back, 5 bases at V and 8 bases at J, with 10 bases in the middle. The CDR3 runs 11 residues. Germline CDR1 and CDR2: MNHEY and SVGAGI. The CDR3 bases are TGTGCCAGCAGTCAACAGGTGAAGCAGTACTTC. Amino acids: CASSQQVKQYF.

This clone was picked up many times. The chain combines TRBV19 with TRBJ2-7, with 7 bases identical to TRBD1. V dropped 6 bases and J dropped 7; count of bases not matched to a gene: 12. The germline V gene encodes CDR1 LNHDA and CDR2 SQIVND (reference sequence). The CDR3 extends over 14 amino acids. Here the CDR3 DNA reads TGTGCCAGTAGCGACGGACAGGTGTCCTTGGAGCAGTACTTC. Its translation: CASSDGQVSLEQYF.

V gene TRBV4-3 combines with J gene TRBJ2-6; TRBD1 is a possible D gene (6 bases). CDR3 length: 16 residues. Trimming removed 4 bases at V and 4 bases at J, with 14 bases between. Per germline, CDR1 LGHNA and CDR2 YSLEER. This CDR3 is CASSPTSGVGANVLTF. Here the CDR3 DNA reads TGCGCCAGCAGCCCAACATCAGGGGTCGGGGCCAACGTCCTGACTTTC.

J is TRBJ2-3 and V is TRBV2; TRBD1 aligns across 7 bases. Germline trimming cut 2 bases from V and 4 bases from J; bases unmatched to any gene: 9. Per the germline V gene, CDR1 is SNHLY and CDR2 is FYNNEI. The CDR3 length is 16 residues. The CDR3 here is CASSETGDPRADTQYF. The CDR3 DNA sequence: TGTGCCAGCAGTGAAACAGGGGACCCTCGCGCAGATACGCAGTATTTT.

The V gene is TRBV28, the J gene TRBJ1-2, with 9 bases fitting TRBD1. V shed 6 bases, J shed 7 bases, and the junction held 9 bases outside the gene matches. The CDR3 has 14 residues. In germline, CDR1 is MDHEN, CDR2 SYDVKM. CDR3 loop: CASRTRQGVSGYTF. The CDR3 nucleotides read TGTGCCAGCAGAACACGACAGGGGGTTTCTGGCTACACCTTC.

Points on this clone: Other DNA sequences from this sample encode an identical CDR3 as well. The chain employs TRBV19 and TRBJ2-1, with 10 bases matching TRBD2. V gave up 5 bases and J gave up 0 bases; unmatched junction bases: 1. The germline V gene has CDR1 LNHDA and CDR2 SQIVND (reference sequence). This CDR3 has 15 amino acids. The CDR3 DNA is TGTGCCAGTAGTGCTAGCGGGAGCTCCTACAATGAGCAGTTCTTC. As protein: CASSASGSSYNEQFF. Full variable domain (remainder filled in from reference TRBV19 and TRBJ2-1): DGGITQSPKYLFRKEGQNVTLSCEQNLNHDAMYWYRQDPGQGLRLIYYSQIVNDFQKGDIAEGYSVSREKKESFPLTVTSAQKNPTAFYLCASSASGSSYNEQFFGPGTRLTVL.

V is TRBV18 and J is TRBJ2-1, with D possibly TRBD1 on 6 matching bases. Trimming took off 2 bases at V and 3 bases at J, with 14 bases between the two ends. The CDR3 extends over 16 amino acids. Germline V gene data show CDR1 as KGHSH and CDR2 as LQKENI. CDR3 DNA sequence: TGTGCCAGCTCACCATGGACGGGACAAAACTACAATGAGCAGTTCTTC. This codes for CASSPWTGQNYNEQFF.

The chain joins TRBV2 to TRBJ2-1, with D perhaps assigned TRBD1 or TRBD2 (5 bases each). Germline CDR1 SNHLY, CDR2 FYNNEI. Trimming shortened V by 5 bases and J by 3 bases, and 11 bases separated the two germline ends. The CDR3 has 14 amino acids. CDR3 amino acids: CASSRDQHYNEQFF. CDR3 bases: TGTGCCAGCAGTCGGGACCAGCACTACAATGAGCAGTTCTTC.

CDR3 sequence reads: CASSQGLGYEQYF. The CDR3, as DNA: TGTGCCAGCTCACAAGGTCTTGGATACGAGCAGTACTTC. The chain links TRBV18 to TRBJ2-7; no definite D call. CDR1 and CDR2 from the germline V gene are KGHSH and LQKENI. Trimming took 4 bases from V and 4 from J, leaving 11 bases between them. The CDR3 is 13 amino acids.

The chain combines TRBV30 with TRBJ1-1; no clear D. The V gene lost 0 bases and the J gene lost 2 bases, with 13 bases spanning the gap. This CDR3 has 15 amino acids. CDR1 and CDR2 (germline): GTSNPN, SVGIG (reference sequence). CDR3 in amino acids: CAWSVVLERNTEAFF. CDR3 sequence (DNA): TGTGCCTGGAGTGTTGTTTTGGAGAGAAACACTGAAGCTTTCTTT.

CDR3 residues: CASSPRPGTGNEQYF. The CDR3 region has the DNA TGCGCCAGCAGCCCACGTCCCGGGACAGGGAACGAGCAGTACTTC. The chain recombines TRBV5-1 with TRBJ2-7, with 9 positions matching TRBD1. From germline, CDR1 is SGHRS and CDR2 YFSETQ. The J segment lost 5 bases and the V segment lost 4 bases, leaving 10 bases of the junction unmatched. The CDR3 is made up of 15 amino acids.

The chain recombines TRBV4-1 with TRBJ1-6, with D perhaps TRBD1 (5 bases). Trimming left V 4 bases short and J 12 bases short, with 22 bases between. Looked up from germline, CDR1 is MGHRA and CDR2 is YSYEKL. The CDR3 consists of 16 residues. CDR3 nucleotide sequence: TGCGCCAGCAGCCTCCAGGTTCGACTCTCGACAGAACCCCTCCACTTT. Translation: CASSLQVRLSTEPLHF.

In its sample, this clone was seen once. The rearrangement uses TRBV27 and TRBJ2-5; 8 positions agree with TRBD2. V lost 6 bases to trimming and J lost 2 bases; unmatched junction nucleotides: 2. The germline V gene has CDR1 MNHEY and CDR2 SMNVEV (reference sequence). The CDR3 has 13 amino acids. CDR3 DNA sequence: TGTGCCAGCAGAACTAGCGGTCAAGAGACCCAGTACTTC. It yields the protein CASRTSGQETQYF.

Here the CDR3 DNA reads TGTGCCAGCAGCTGGGGCCAGGACGAAGCTTTCTTT. As protein: CASSWGQDEAFF. The chain employs TRBV7-6 and TRBJ1-1; D is perhaps TRBD1 (5 bases). Germline V gene lookup returns CDR1 SGHVS and CDR2 FNYEAQ. There are 12 residues in the CDR3. Trimming left V 4 bases short and J 8 bases short, with 11 bases between.

This rearrangement joins TRBV5-1 to TRBJ2-1; 8 nucleotides agree with TRBD2. Germline CDR1 is SGHRS and CDR2 is YFSETQ. The J segment lost 7 bases and the V segment lost 4 bases, leaving 10 bases of the junction unmatched. This CDR3 contains 15 residues. CDR3 protein: CASSISGIPLNEQFF. The CDR3 coding sequence is TGCGCCAGCAGCATTAGCGGGATCCCCTTAAATGAGCAGTTCTTC.

Notes on this clone: This sample also contains other DNA sequences that code for the same CDR3. The chain uses TRBV5-1 and TRBJ2-3; D remains ambiguous. CDR3 length equals 14 residues. Germline loops: CDR1 SGHRS, CDR2 YFSETQ. V was cut by 2 bases and J by 0 bases, with 7 bases left in between. CDR3 protein: CASSLARSTDTQYF. The CDR3 DNA is TGCGCCAGCAGCTTAGCTAGGAGCACAGATACGCAGTATTTT.

The chain is built from TRBV20-1 and TRBJ2-5; D is perhaps TRBD2 (5 bases). Trimming removed 3 bases at V and 5 bases at J, with 7 bases between. This CDR3 is 11 amino acids long. The germline CDR1 and CDR2 sequences are DFQATT and SNEGSKA (reference sequence). CDR3 DNA: TGCAGTGCTAGCGGGGTGGAGACCCAGTACTTC. It specifies CSASGVETQYF.

As to this clone: Given a much more abundant clone one base away, this may be a read error. Other nucleotide sequences from this sample produce the same CDR3. V and J are TRBV30 and TRBJ1-2; D call uncertain. The germline V gene has CDR1 GTSNPN and CDR2 SVGIG (reference sequence). The CDR3 is made up of 11 amino acids. Trimming left V 3 bases short and J 2 bases short, with 4 bases between. The CDR3 DNA reads TGTGCCTGGAGGGGGAACTATGGCTACACCTTC. Its translation is CAWRGNYGYTF.

V usage is TRBV9 and J usage is TRBJ2-3, with 11 nucleotides matching TRBD1. CDR3 length: 15 residues. V dropped 3 bases and J dropped 6; count of bases not matched to a gene: 6. Per germline, CDR1 SGDLS and CDR2 YYNGEE. DNA for the CDR3: TGTGCCAGCAGCGAGCAAGGACAGGGGGCGGATACGCAGTATTTT. Translation gives CASSEQGQGADTQYF.

The chain recombines TRBV7-2 with TRBJ2-3, with no clear D. Trimming shortened V by 5 bases and J by 1 base, and 7 bases separated the two germline ends. The CDR3 is 13 amino acids. From germline, CDR1 is SGHTA and CDR2 FQGNSA. The CDR3: CASSRFGTDTQYF. The CDR3 coding sequence is TGTGCCAGCAGCCGATTCGGCACAGATACGCAGTATTTT.

V usage is TRBV10-3 and J usage is TRBJ2-5; possible D gene TRBD1, 5 bases. Germline-derived CDR1 and CDR2 are ENHRY and SYGVKD. Trimming cost V 5 bases and J 1 base, with 20 bases left between them. This CDR3 has 17 residues. CDR3 DNA sequence: TGTGCCATCAGTAACCCCCAAGGGGCCCATTCCCAAGAGACCCAGTACTTC. Encoded protein: CAISNPQGAHSQETQYF.

In nucleotides, the CDR3 is TGTGCCAGCAGCCCCGCTGGCCCGGGGTTGAACACTGAAGCTTTCTTT. Translated: CASSPAGPGLNTEAFF. V usage is TRBV7-2 and J usage is TRBJ1-1; D is ambiguous. With 5 bases removed from V and 0 bases from J, the gap between germline ends came to 16 bases. The CDR3 totals 16 residues. Germline V CDR1 and CDR2: SGHTA, FQGNSA. Using reference TRBV7-2 and TRBJ1-1 for the parts outside the CDR3, the full variable domain is GAGVSQSPSNKVTEKGKDVELRCDPISGHTALYWYRQSLGQGLEFLIYFQGNSAPDKSGLPSDRFSAERTGGSVSTLTIQRTQQEDSAVYLCASSPAGPGLNTEAFFGQGTRLTVV.

The count of this clone is one. The chain recombines TRBV5-1 with TRBJ2-7; 14 bases line up with TRBD2. CDR1 SGHRS and CDR2 YFSETQ come from the germline V gene. J was trimmed by 2 bases and V by 0 bases; bases with no gene match: 4. This CDR3 spans 17 amino acids. The CDR3 DNA follows: TGCGCCAGCAGCTTGGGTGGGACTAGCGGGGGAGCCTACGAGCAGTACTTC. It is translated as CASSLGGTSGGAYEQYF.

The chain combines TRBV9 with TRBJ1-3; D might be TRBD1 (5 bases). Trimming removed 0 bases at V and 4 bases at J, with 17 bases between. The CDR3 is made up of 17 amino acids. Germline CDR1 and CDR2: SGDLS and YYNGEE. CDR3 coding DNA: TGTGCCAGCAGCGTAGAGGGGATGGGTTTGTCCGGAAACACCATATATTTT. This encodes CASSVEGMGLSGNTIYF.